This T cell receptor (beta chain) was documented in a study of T cells in Graves' hyperthyroidism and ophthalmopathy. Study outcomes and limitations: Expanded thyroid clonotypes (above 0.001) were mostly also found in blood.

Template material for amplifying TCR beta CDR3 regions consisted of RNA transcripts. With the HTBI primer set, the TCR CDR3 went through a first round of RT-PCR. TCRdb called the multiplex PCR reads again in MiXCR, with one record for every CDR3 protein. This table holds 600,000 or so distinct CDR3 sequences, about half found once. Comment on this clonotype: Its antigen is unknown.

CDR3 length equals 13 residues. The germline V gene encodes CDR1 SEHNR and CDR2 FQNEAQ (reference sequence). V lost 6 bases to trimming and J lost 6 bases, with 15 bases between them. Stable hyperthyroidism: no ophthalmopathy progression over 18 months of follow-up. Exclusions: uncontrolled infection, other autoimmune disease, pregnancy, lactation. Sequencing was done on a sample of peripheral blood or thyroid tissue (not recorded which). This chain connects TRBV7-9 to TRBJ2-7; no clear D gene. This TCR derives from a woman aged 18-29 years with Graves' hyperthyroidism. The CDR3 DNA reads as TGTGCCAGCAGTTACTCCTACAACGCCGAGCAGTACTTC. Amino acids: CASSYSYNAEQYF.